A selection of T cell receptor beta chains follows, all from one sample in a study of blood T cell repertoires in COVID-19. The data were produced by immunoSEQ multiplex PCR, yet TCRdb's version contains in-frame clones alone and is incomplete. The table includes 200,000 to 250,000 clones, around four fifths detected once. The sample taken for sequencing was peripheral blood. These receptors were taken from a woman in her 70s with COVID-19, enrolled during active disease. Both conserved end residues are part of each CDR3. The order of the fields is CDR3 protein, CDR3 DNA, clone size, D gene, J gene, V gene. D genes are given only for firm matches. Rows give clone size only sometimes, using once, few, many, or a class for an expanded clone.

CDR3: CASSVQGGRGYNEQFF; DNA: TGTGCCAGCAGCGTACAGGGCGGGAGGGGGTACAATGAGCAGTTCTTC; size: -; D: TRBD2; J: TRBJ2-1; V: TRBV9
CDR3: CASSVDRGEGRGNTIYF; DNA: TGTGCCAGCAGCGTAGACAGGGGGGAGGGACGTGGAAACACCATATATTTT; size: -; D: TRBD1; J: TRBJ1-3; V: TRBV9
CDR3: CATSAGGLYEQYF; DNA: TGTGCCACCAGTGCGGGGGGCCTGTACGAGCAGTACTTC; size: -; D: -; J: TRBJ2-7; V: TRBV24-1
CDR3: CASSKRDRGNEKLFF; DNA: TGTGCCAGCAGCAAAAGGGACAGGGGGAATGAAAAACTGTTTTTT; size: -; D: TRBD1; J: TRBJ1-4; V: TRBV5-8
CDR3: CASSPGGPPRFF; DNA: TGTGCCAGCAGCCCGGGGGGCCCCCCCCGATTCTTC; size: -; D: -; J: TRBJ2-1; V: TRBV7-8
CDR3: CASRFKGLVDGYTF; DNA: TGTGCCAGCAGATTTAAGGGGCTGGTCGATGGCTACACCTTC; size: -; D: -; J: TRBJ1-2; V: TRBV7-2
CDR3: CASSSSAGGETQYF; DNA: TGTGCCAGCAGCTCTAGCGCCGGAGGGGAGACCCAGTACTTC; size: -; D: -; J: TRBJ2-5; V: TRBV11-3
CDR3: CASSLLGLAGNEQFF; DNA: TGTGCCAGCAGCCTACTGGGACTAGCGGGAAATGAGCAGTTCTTC; size: -; D: TRBD2; J: TRBJ2-1; V: TRBV28
CDR3: CASSQPRQGENSPLHF; DNA: TGTGCCAGCAGCCAACCCCGACAGGGGGAGAATTCACCCCTCCACTTT; size: -; D: TRBD1; J: TRBJ1-6; V: TRBV3-1/TRBV3-2
CDR3: CASSPSRGSNQPQHF; DNA: TGTGCCAGCAGCCCATCAAGGGGTAGCAATCAGCCCCAGCATTTT; size: -; D: -; J: TRBJ1-5; V: TRBV7-2
CDR3: CASSLISSGSLSYSPLHF; DNA: TGTGCCAGCAGCTTAATATCGTCAGGAAGTCTTAGTTATTCACCCCTCCACTTT; size: -; D: -; J: TRBJ1-6; V: TRBV7-2
CDR3: CASSLYTSGRSYNEQFF; DNA: TGTGCCAGCAGCTTGTATACTAGCGGGAGGTCCTACAATGAGCAGTTCTTC; size: few; D: TRBD2; J: TRBJ2-1; V: TRBV5-4
CDR3: CASSPRGQPMDGQETQYF; DNA: TGTGCCAGCTCACCAAGGGGACAGCCAATGGATGGGCAAGAGACCCAGTACTTC; size: many; D: TRBD1; J: TRBJ2-5; V: TRBV18
CDR3: CAISSGQGAEAFF; DNA: TGTGCCATCAGTTCCGGACAGGGGGCTGAAGCTTTCTTT; size: -; D: TRBD1; J: TRBJ1-1; V: TRBV10-3
CDR3: CASSLSLAGGQETQYF; DNA: TGCGCCAGCAGCTTGAGCCTAGCGGGAGGGCAAGAGACCCAGTACTTC; size: -; D: TRBD2; J: TRBJ2-5; V: TRBV5-1
CDR3: CASSVFSGGDSPLHF; DNA: TGTGCCAGCAGCGTATTTTCAGGGGGCGATTCACCCCTCCACTTT; size: -; D: TRBD1; J: TRBJ1-6; V: TRBV9
CDR3: CASVRGQGPYYEQYF; DNA: TGTGCCAGCGTTCGGGGACAGGGGCCTTACTACGAGCAGTACTTC; size: -; D: TRBD1; J: TRBJ2-7; V: TRBV6-6